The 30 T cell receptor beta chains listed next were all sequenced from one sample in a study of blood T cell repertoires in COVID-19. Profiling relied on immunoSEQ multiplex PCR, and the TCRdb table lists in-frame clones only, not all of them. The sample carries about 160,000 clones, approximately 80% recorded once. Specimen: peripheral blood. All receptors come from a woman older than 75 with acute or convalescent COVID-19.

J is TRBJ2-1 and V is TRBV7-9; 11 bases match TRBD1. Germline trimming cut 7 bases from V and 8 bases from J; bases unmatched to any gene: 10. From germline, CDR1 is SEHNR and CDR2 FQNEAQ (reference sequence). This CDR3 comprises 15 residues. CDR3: CASIHRDRGTHEQFF. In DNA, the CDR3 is TGTGCCAGCATTCACCGGGACAGGGGGACTCATGAGCAGTTCTTC.

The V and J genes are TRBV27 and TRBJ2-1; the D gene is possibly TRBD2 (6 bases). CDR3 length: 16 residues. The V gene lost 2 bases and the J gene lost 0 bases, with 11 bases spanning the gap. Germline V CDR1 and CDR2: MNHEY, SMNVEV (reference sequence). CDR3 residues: CASSLGGYASYNEQFF. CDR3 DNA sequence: TGTGCCAGCAGTTTAGGAGGGTACGCCTCCTACAATGAGCAGTTCTTC.

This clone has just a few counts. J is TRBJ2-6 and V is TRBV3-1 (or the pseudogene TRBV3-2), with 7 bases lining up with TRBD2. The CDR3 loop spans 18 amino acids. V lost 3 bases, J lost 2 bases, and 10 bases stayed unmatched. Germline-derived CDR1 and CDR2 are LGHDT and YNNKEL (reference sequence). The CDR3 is CASSQASGSAPGANVLTF. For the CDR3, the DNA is TGTGCCAGCAGCCAGGCTAGCGGAAGCGCCCCTGGGGCCAACGTCCTGACTTTC.

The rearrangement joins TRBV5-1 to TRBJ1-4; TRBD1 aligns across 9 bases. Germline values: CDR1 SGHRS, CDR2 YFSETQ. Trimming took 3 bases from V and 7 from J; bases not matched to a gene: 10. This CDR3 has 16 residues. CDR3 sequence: CASSSLGQGSGEKLFF. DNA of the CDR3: TGCGCCAGCAGCTCCCTAGGACAGGGGAGCGGTGAAAAACTGTTTTTT.

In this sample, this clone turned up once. The chain's CDR3 is CASSLVTDLTNEQFF. Written as DNA, the CDR3 is TGTGCCAGCAGCTTAGTCACCGACTTGACTAATGAGCAGTTCTTC. The chain has TRBV11-2 and TRBJ2-1; D is undetermined. Germline loops: CDR1 SGHAT, CDR2 FQNNGV. The CDR3 has 15 amino acids. The ends were cut back, 1 base at V and 7 bases at J, with 14 bases in the middle.

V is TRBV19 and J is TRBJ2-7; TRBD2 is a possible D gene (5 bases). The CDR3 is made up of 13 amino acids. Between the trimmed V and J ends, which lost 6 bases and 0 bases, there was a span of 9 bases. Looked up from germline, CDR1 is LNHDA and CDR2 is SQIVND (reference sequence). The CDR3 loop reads CASSGESSYEQYF. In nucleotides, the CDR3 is TGTGCCAGTAGCGGGGAGAGCTCCTACGAGCAGTACTTC.

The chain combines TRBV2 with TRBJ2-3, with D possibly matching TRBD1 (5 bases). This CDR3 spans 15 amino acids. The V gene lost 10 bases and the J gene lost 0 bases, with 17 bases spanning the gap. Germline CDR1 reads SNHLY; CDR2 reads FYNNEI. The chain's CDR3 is CATVTGSFSTDTQYF. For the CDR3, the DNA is TGTGCCACTGTTACAGGTTCCTTTAGCACAGATACGCAGTATTTT.

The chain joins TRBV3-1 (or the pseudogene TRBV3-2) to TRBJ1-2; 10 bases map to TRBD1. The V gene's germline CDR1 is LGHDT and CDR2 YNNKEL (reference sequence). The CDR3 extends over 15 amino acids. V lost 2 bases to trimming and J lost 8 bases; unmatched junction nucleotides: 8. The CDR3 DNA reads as TGTGCCAGCAGCCAATCCTGGACAGGGGGGGACGGCTACACCTTC. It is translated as CASSQSWTGGDGYTF.

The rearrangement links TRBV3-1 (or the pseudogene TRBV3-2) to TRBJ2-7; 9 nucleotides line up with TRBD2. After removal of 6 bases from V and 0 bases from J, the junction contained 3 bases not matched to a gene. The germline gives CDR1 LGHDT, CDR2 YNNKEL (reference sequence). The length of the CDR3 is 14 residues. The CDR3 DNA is TGTGCCAGCAGGGCGGGAGGGATCTCCTACGAGCAGTACTTC. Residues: CASRAGGISYEQYF.

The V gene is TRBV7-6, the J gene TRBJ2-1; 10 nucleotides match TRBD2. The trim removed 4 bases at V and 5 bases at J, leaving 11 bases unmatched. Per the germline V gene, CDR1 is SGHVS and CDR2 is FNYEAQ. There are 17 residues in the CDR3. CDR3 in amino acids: CASSSYLAGELDNEQFF. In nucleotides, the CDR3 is TGTGCCAGCAGCTCGTACCTAGCGGGAGAGCTGGACAATGAGCAGTTCTTC.

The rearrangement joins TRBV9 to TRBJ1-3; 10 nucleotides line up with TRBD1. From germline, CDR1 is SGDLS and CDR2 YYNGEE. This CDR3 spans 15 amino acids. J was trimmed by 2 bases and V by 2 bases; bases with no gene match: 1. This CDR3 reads CASSVGTGAGNTIYF. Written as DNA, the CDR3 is TGTGCCAGCAGCGTCGGGACAGGGGCTGGAAACACCATATATTTT.

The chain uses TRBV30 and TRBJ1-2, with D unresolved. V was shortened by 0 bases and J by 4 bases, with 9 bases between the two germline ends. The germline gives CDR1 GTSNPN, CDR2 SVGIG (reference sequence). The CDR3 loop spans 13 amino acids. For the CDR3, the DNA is TGTGCCTGGAGTGTAGAAGCTCTCTATGGCTACACCTTC. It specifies CAWSVEALYGYTF.

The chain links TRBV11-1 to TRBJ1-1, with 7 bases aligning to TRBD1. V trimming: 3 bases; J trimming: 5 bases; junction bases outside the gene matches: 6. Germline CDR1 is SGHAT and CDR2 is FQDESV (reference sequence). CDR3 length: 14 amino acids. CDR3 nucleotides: TGTGCCAGCAGCTTCCGGGACAGTAATACTGAAGCTTTCTTT. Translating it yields CASSFRDSNTEAFF. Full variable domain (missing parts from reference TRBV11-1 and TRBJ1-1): EAEVAQSPRYKITEKSQAVAFWCDPISGHATLYWYRQILGQGPELLVQFQDESVVDDSQLPKDRFSAERLKGVDSTLKIQPAELGDSAMYLCASSFRDSNTEAFFGQGTRLTVV.

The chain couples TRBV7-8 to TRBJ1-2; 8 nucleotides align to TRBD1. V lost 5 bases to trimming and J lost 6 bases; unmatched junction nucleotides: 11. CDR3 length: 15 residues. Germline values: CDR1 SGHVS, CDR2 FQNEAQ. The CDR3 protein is CASSLYHGQGHGYTF. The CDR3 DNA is TGTGCCAGCAGCCTGTACCATGGACAGGGCCATGGCTACACCTTC.

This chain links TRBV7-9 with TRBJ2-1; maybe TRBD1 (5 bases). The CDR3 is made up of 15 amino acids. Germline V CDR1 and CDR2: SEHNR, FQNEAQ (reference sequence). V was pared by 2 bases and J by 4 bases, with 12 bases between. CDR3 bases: TGTGCCAGCAGCTTACAGGGTCTTACTTACAATGAGCAGTTCTTC. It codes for CASSLQGLTYNEQFF.

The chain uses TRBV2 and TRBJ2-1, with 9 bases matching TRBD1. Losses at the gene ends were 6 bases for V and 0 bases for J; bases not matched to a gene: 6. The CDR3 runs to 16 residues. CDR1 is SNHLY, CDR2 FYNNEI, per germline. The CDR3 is CASRRDRARSYNEQFF. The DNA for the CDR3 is TGTGCCAGCAGGAGGGACAGGGCTCGCTCCTACAATGAGCAGTTCTTC.

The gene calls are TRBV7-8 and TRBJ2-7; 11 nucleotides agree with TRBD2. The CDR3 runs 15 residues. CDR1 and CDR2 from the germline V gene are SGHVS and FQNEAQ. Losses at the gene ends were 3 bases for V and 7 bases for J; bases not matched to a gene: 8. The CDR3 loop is CASSFGTSGYLEQYF. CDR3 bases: TGTGCCAGCAGCTTCGGGACTAGCGGATACTTGGAGCAGTACTTC.

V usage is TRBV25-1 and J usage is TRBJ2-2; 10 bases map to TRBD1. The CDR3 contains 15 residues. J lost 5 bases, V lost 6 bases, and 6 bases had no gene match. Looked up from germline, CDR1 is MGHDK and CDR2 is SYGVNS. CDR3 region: CASSTGTGDTGELFF. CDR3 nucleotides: TGTGCCAGCAGCACCGGGACAGGGGATACCGGGGAGCTGTTTTTT.

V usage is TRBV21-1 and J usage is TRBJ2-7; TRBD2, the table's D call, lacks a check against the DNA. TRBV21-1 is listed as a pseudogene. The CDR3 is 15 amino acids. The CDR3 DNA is TGTGCCAGCAGCAAAGAGGGAGCTGCTACCTACGAGCAGTACTTC. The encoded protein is CASSKEGAATYEQYF.

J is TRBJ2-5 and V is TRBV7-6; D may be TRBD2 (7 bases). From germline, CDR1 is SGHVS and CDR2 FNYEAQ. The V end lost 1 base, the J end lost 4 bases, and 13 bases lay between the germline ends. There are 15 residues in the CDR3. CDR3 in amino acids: CASSLVARGGETQYF. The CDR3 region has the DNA TGTGCCAGCAGCTTAGTCGCTAGGGGGGGAGAGACCCAGTACTTC.

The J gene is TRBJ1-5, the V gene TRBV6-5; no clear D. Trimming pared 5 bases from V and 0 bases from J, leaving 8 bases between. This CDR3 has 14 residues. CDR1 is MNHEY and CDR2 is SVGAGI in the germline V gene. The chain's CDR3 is CASSPMYSNQPQHF. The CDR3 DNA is TGTGCCAGCAGTCCTATGTATAGCAATCAGCCCCAGCATTTT.

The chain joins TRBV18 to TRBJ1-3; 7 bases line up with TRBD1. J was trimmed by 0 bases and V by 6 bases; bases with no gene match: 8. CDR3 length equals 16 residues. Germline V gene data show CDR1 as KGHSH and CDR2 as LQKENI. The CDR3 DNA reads TGTGCCAGCTCGTTGACAGGGATTCCCTCTGGAAACACCATATATTTT. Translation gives CASSLTGIPSGNTIYF.

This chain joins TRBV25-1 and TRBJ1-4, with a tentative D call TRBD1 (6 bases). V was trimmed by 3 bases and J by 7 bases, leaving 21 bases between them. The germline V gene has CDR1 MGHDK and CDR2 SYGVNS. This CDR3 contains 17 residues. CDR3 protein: CASSDQTGRGSSEKLFF. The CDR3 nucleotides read TGTGCCAGCAGTGACCAGACAGGCCGTGGTAGTTCTGAAAAACTGTTTTTT.

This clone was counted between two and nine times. The CDR3 DNA reads as TGTGCCAGCTCACCAGGGGACAGATCCTACAATGAGCAGTTCTTC. Protein product: CASSPGDRSYNEQFF. V and J are TRBV18 and TRBJ2-1, with 7 bases that match TRBD1. CDR3 length equals 15 residues. Germline V CDR1 and CDR2: KGHSH, LQKENI. V gave up 2 bases and J gave up 1 base; unmatched junction bases: 2. The full variable domain, with the rest looked up from reference TRBV18 and TRBJ2-1, is NAGVMQNPRHLVRRRGQEARLRCSPMKGHSHVYWYRQLPEEGLKFMVYLQKENIIDESGMPKERFSAEFPKEGPSILRIQQVVRGDSAAYFCASSPGDRSYNEQFFGPGTRLTVL.

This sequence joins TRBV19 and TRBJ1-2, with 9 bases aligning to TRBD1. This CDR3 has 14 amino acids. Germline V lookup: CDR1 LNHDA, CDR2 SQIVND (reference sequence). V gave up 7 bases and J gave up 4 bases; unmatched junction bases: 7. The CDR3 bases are TGTGCCAGTATCCCGGGACAGGGTTCCTATGGCTACACCTTC. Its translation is CASIPGQGSYGYTF.

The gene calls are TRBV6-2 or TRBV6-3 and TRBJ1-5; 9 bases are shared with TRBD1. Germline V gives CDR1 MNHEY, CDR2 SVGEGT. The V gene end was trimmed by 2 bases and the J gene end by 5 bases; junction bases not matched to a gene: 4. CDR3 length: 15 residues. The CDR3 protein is CASSYPGQGYQPQHF. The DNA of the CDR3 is TGTGCCAGCAGTTACCCCGGACAGGGGTATCAGCCCCAGCATTTT.

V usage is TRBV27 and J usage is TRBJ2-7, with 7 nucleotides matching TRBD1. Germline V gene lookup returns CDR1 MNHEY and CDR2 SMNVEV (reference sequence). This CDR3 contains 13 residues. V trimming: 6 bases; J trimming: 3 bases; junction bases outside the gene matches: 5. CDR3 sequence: CASSSDRDYEQYF. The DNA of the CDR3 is TGTGCCAGCAGCTCCGACAGGGACTACGAGCAGTACTTC.

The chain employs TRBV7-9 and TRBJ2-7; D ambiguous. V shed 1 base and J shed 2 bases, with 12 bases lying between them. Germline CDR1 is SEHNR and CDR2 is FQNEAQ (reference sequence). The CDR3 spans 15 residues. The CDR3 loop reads CASSLGRRSTYEQYF. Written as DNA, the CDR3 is TGTGCCAGCAGCTTAGGTAGGCGGAGCACCTACGAGCAGTACTTC.

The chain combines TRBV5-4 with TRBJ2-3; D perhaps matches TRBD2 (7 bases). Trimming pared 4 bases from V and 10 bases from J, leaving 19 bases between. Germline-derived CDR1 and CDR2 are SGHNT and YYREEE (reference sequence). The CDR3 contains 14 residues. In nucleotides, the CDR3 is TGTGCCAGCAGCGGCGGGCTCCACGGGGGGCCGCAGTATTTT. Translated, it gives CASSGGLHGGPQYF.

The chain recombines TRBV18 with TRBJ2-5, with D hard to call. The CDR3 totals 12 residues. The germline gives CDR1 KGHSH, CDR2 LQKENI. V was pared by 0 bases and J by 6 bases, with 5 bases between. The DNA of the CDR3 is TGTGCCAGCTCACCACCACAACAGACCCAGTACTTC. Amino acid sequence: CASSPPQQTQYF.